This T cell receptor beta chain was documented in a study of glioma-infiltrating T cells. Using RNA template, CDR3s of TCR alpha and beta were amplified with iRepertoire arm-PCR. Using its own MiXCR run on the multiplex PCR reads, TCRdb lists one record per CDR3 protein. The sample holds around 180,000 distinct CDR3 sequences, about 46% seen once. The CDR3 runs to 13 residues. Germline CDR1 reads SGHRS; CDR2 reads YFSETQ. Trimming took off 4 bases at V and 0 bases at J, with 7 bases between the two ends. This clonotype was recorded a few times. This rearrangement joins TRBV5-1 to TRBJ1-1; D uncertain. Sequencing input: glioma tissue, nonneoplastic brain tissue, or PBMCs (not recorded which). This clonotype was obtained from a human donor with low-grade glioma or glioblastoma, undergoing nonglioma brain surgery, or in good health (not recorded which). The CDR3 loop reads CASSQDVNTEAFF. DNA for the CDR3: TGCGCCAGCAGCCAAGACGTGAACACTGAAGCTTTCTTT.